These T cell receptor beta chains were read from a single sample in a study of technical replicates of blood from several donors. TCRdb keeps only in-frame clones here, not all; method: immunoSEQ multiplex PCR. There are about 62,000 clones in the sample; over 75% occur only once, and about 5.2% lies in the top ten. The sequencing sample was made of PBMCs. The receptors were gathered from a human donor in good health. Some clones in this sample may be carry-over from other donors' samples. The CDR3 runs from the conserved cysteine through the conserved F or W. A D gene is named only where the DNA matches it firmly. Some rows mark clone size as missing; the rest say once, few, many or name a class of expanded clone.

clone size: -
J gene: TRBJ1-5
D gene: TRBD1
V gene: TRBV5-6
CDR3 length: 15
CDR3 DNA: TGTGCCAGCAGTTCAGGGGGCCCGGGCAATCAGCCCCAGCATTTT
CDR3 protein: CASSSGGPGNQPQHF

clone size: -
J gene: TRBJ1-5
D gene: TRBD1
V gene: TRBV30
CDR3 length: 16
CDR3 DNA: TGTGCCTGGAGTCCACTCCACAGGGGTAACAATCAGCCCCAGCATTTT
CDR3 protein: CAWSPLHRGNNQPQHF

clone size: -
J gene: TRBJ1-1
D gene: TRBD1
V gene: TRBV7-2
CDR3 length: 15
CDR3 DNA: TGTGCCAGCAGCTGGGGACAGGGGTGGAACACTGAAGCTTTCTTT
CDR3 protein: CASSWGQGWNTEAFF

clone size: -
J gene: TRBJ2-5
D gene: TRBD2
V gene: TRBV5-1
CDR3 length: 16
CDR3 DNA: TGCGCCAGCAGCTTTTCAGCGGGGCCATACCAAGAGACCCAGTACTTC
CDR3 protein: CASSFSAGPYQETQYF

clone size: -
J gene: TRBJ1-4
D gene: TRBD1
V gene: TRBV25-1
CDR3 length: 15
CDR3 DNA: TGTGCCAGCAGTGACCCCGGGACAGTTAATGAAAAACTGTTTTTT
CDR3 protein: CASSDPGTVNEKLFF

clone size: -
J gene: TRBJ1-5
D gene: TRBD1
V gene: TRBV15
CDR3 length: 15
CDR3 DNA: TGTGCCACCAGCACAGGGGGTGAGAGCAATCAGCCCCAGCATTTT
CDR3 protein: CATSTGGESNQPQHF

clone size: -
J gene: TRBJ2-7
D gene: TRBD2
V gene: TRBV6-5
CDR3 length: 14
CDR3 DNA: TGTGCCAGCAGACCCGGCGGGGGGAAAAACGAGCAGTACTTC
CDR3 protein: CASRPGGGKNEQYF

clone size: many
J gene: TRBJ2-7
D gene: TRBD1
V gene: TRBV7-9
CDR3 length: 14
CDR3 DNA: TGTGCCAGCAGCCACGGACAGGAACCCTACGAGCAGTACTTC
CDR3 protein: CASSHGQEPYEQYF

clone size: -
J gene: TRBJ1-4
D gene: -
V gene: TRBV7-9
CDR3 length: 13
CDR3 DNA: TGTGCCAGCAACGCCGACAGATACGAAAAACTGTTTTTT
CDR3 protein: CASNADRYEKLFF

clone size: -
J gene: TRBJ1-5
D gene: TRBD1
V gene: TRBV15
CDR3 length: 16
CDR3 DNA: TGTGCCACCAGCAGAGGGACAGGGGCCCAGAATCAGCCCCAGCATTTT
CDR3 protein: CATSRGTGAQNQPQHF

clone size: -
J gene: TRBJ2-7
D gene: TRBD2
V gene: TRBV7-2
CDR3 length: 14
CDR3 DNA: TGTGCCAGCAGTCTAGGACTAGCGCCGAACGAGCAGTACTTC
CDR3 protein: CASSLGLAPNEQYF

clone size: once
J gene: TRBJ2-7
D gene: -
V gene: TRBV29-1
CDR3 length: 12
CDR3 DNA: TGCAGCGTTGAGCAGGGAGGCTACGAGCAGTACTTC
CDR3 protein: CSVEQGGYEQYF

clone size: -
J gene: TRBJ1-2
D gene: TRBD1
V gene: TRBV29-1
CDR3 length: 13
CDR3 DNA: TGCAGCGTCCCGGGACAGGGGGCAGGTGGCTACACCTTC
CDR3 protein: CSVPGQGAGGYTF

clone size: -
J gene: TRBJ2-2
D gene: -
V gene: TRBV6-1
CDR3 length: 14
CDR3 DNA: TGTGCCAGCCGCACAGGGGAGGCCACCGGGGAGCTGTTTTTT
CDR3 protein: CASRTGEATGELFF

clone size: once
J gene: TRBJ2-1
D gene: TRBD1
V gene: TRBV29-1
CDR3 length: 14
CDR3 DNA: TGCAGCGTCTCACAGGGGGCAACCTACAATGAGCAGTTCTTC
CDR3 protein: CSVSQGATYNEQFF

clone size: -
J gene: TRBJ2-5
D gene: -
V gene: TRBV18
CDR3 length: 17
CDR3 DNA: TGTGCCAGCTCACCAGGTCGGCTAGCGAAGTACCAAGAGACCCAGTACTTC
CDR3 protein: CASSPGRLAKYQETQYF

clone size: -
J gene: TRBJ2-7
D gene: -
V gene: TRBV5-3
CDR3 length: 18
CDR3 DNA: TGTGCCAGAAGCTTGGATGATTCAGCGGGTGGATTTGTGAACGAGCAGTACTTC
CDR3 protein: CARSLDDSAGGFVNEQYF

clone size: -
J gene: TRBJ1-5
D gene: TRBD1
V gene: TRBV6-5
CDR3 length: 14
CDR3 DNA: TGTGCCAGCAAAGTCACAGGGGATGATCAGCCCCAGCATTTT
CDR3 protein: CASKVTGDDQPQHF

clone size: -
J gene: TRBJ2-3
D gene: TRBD1
V gene: TRBV4-2
CDR3 length: 15
CDR3 DNA: TGTGCCAGCAGCCGGACAGGGGGCGAAGAAGATACGCAGTATTTT
CDR3 protein: CASSRTGGEEDTQYF

clone size: -
J gene: TRBJ2-1
D gene: TRBD2
V gene: TRBV27
CDR3 length: 14
CDR3 DNA: TGTGCCAGCAGTTTATGGTCTAGCGGCAATGAGCAGTTCTTC
CDR3 protein: CASSLWSSGNEQFF